Given below is one TCR beta chain in context. No antigen is known for it. No quality values exist for individual bases; no much larger clone is one base distant. This specimen belongs to a study of Ad26.COV2.S vaccination and SARS-CoV-2 variants (dated by TCRdb to the early 2020s). With respect to the entire study: Vaccine-arm donors came from COV1001, a multicentre, randomized, double-blind, placebo-controlled phase I-IIa trial of Ad26.COV2.S in healthy adults. Dosing of Ad26.COV2.S was intramuscular, at either 5x10^10 or 1x10^11 viral particles, delivered as one shot or as two shots spaced 56 days apart. Sequencing of the TCRbeta repertoire served to evaluate the specificity and breadth of SARS-CoV-2-reactive T cell receptors following Ad26.COV2.S vaccination. The TCR-sequenced set comprised approximately 32 samples: around 20 Ad26.COV2.S vaccine recipients, 5 placebo recipients and 8 SARS-CoV-2 convalescent individuals. Trial participants were randomized into five groups of five: low-dose or high-dose Ad26.COV2.S given once or twice, or placebo on both occasions. Investigators did not know the trial group allocation while performing experiments and assessing outcomes. Here is what the overall study found, with its caveats: Substantial breadth of spike-specific CD8+ and CD4+ T cell responses was reported after vaccination. Ad26.COV2.S recipients had higher spike-specific TCR breadth than placebo recipients (P = 0.0014). The study was not powered for comparison of responses between vaccine doses or regimens. The authors noted that the TCR breadth and depth analyses may have underestimated total T cell responses. Vaccine and placebo recipients had comparable non-spike TCR breadth, which fits with the vaccine containing only spike.

The meaning of the sample's treatment or condition label: around 19 received Ad26.COV2.S at low or high dose, single or two shots; about 5 received placebo; per-sample allocation not given. For vaccine and placebo recipients, repertoires were sequenced using samples collected on day 63 after the first injection. Between 29 July and 7 August 2020, Cohort 1b enrolled 25 adults aged 18-55 years at one site in Boston, USA. Ad26.COV2.S was a replication-incompetent adenovirus type 26 vector expressing a prefusion-stabilized SARS-CoV-2 spike protein from the original Wuhan strain. The immunoSEQ Assay was the method used to sequence TCRbeta CDR3 regions. After extraction, genomic DNA underwent amplification by bias-controlled multiplex PCR, followed by high-throughput sequencing. On the authors' methods: To quantify the absolute abundance of each unique TCRbeta CDR3 region, sequences were collapsed and filtered. T cell fraction was estimated by normalizing TCRbeta template counts to usable DNA, with usable DNA measured through amplification of reference genes found in all nucleated cells. Repertoire TCRs were annotated as SARS-CoV-2-specific when V gene, CDR3 amino acid sequence and J gene were exactly matched to a known reactive TCR set. The reference SARS-CoV-2 TCR set was derived from MIRA and filtered for enrichment in COVID-19-positive ImmuneCODE repertoires, a step that removed public or cross-reactive TCRs. Drawing on the MIRA antigens, annotated TCRs were analysed further at the level of specific ORF or position within ORF. Breadth was defined as annotated unique rearrangements over total unique productive rearrangements; depth was the summed frequency of those rearrangements. Group comparisons of TCR breadth used two-sided Wilcoxon rank-sum tests. TCRdb mirrors the immuneACCESS table, restricted to in-frame sequences. Some clones are absent from its copies; in checked studies, under half trace to an unresolved V gene, and the reason for the others is unknown. From that table come the V and J calls and clone size; the DNA was used to work out D and trimming. Here the sample has approximately 450,000 clones; roughly 90% occur a single time. The top ten clones comprise less than 15% of the sample.

As encoded in the germline V gene, CDR1 is SGHTA while CDR2 is FQGNSA. V and J lose 5 bases and 8 bases, and a span of 22 bases separates them. The CDR3 runs 16 residues from the cysteine to the phenylalanine. Kept here is only the CDR3 DNA, which spans 48 bases and is read in frame from base 1. The material was peripheral blood, obtained in a trial of Ad26.COV2.S vaccine versus placebo. The TCR sequence derives from a person between 18 and 65 years old who received the Ad26.COV2.S COVID-19 vaccine or a placebo. The chain couples TRBV7-2 to TRBJ2-1; the D gene is possibly TRBD1 or TRBD2, each agreeing over 6 bases. At the DNA level, the sequence is TGTGCCAGCAGCCGGGGGCAGGGAAATGGGTTTGATGAGCAGTTCTTC. Its coded protein is CASSRGQGNGFDEQFF.